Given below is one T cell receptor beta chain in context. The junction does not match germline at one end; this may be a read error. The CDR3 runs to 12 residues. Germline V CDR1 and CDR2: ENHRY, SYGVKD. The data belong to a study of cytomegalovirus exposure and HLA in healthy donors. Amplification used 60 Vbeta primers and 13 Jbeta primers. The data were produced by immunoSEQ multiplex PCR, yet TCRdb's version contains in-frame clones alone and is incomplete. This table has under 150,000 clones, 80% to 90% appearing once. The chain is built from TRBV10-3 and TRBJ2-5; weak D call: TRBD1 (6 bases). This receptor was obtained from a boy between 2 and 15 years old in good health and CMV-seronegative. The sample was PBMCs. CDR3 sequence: CAIGRTEETRYF. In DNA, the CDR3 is TGTGCCATCGGGCGGACAGAAGAGACCCGGTACTTC.